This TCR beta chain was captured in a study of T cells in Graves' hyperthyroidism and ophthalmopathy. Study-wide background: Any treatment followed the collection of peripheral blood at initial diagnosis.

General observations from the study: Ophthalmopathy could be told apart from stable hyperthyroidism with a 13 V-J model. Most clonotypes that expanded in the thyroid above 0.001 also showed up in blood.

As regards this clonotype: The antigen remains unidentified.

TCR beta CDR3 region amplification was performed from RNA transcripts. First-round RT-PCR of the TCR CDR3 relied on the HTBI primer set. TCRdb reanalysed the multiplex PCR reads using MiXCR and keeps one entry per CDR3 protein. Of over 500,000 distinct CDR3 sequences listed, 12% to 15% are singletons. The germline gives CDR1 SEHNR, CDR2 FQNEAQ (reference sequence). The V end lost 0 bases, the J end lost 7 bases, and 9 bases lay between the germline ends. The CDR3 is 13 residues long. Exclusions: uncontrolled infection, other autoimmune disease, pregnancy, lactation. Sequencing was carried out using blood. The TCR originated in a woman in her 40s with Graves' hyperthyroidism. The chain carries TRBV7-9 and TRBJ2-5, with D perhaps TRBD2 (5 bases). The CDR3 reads CASSLAGGGTQYF. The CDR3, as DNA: TGTGCCAGCAGCTTAGCAGGAGGCGGGACCCAGTACTTC.